The following is a T cell receptor beta chain sequence with its context. Its antigen remains unknown. This record belongs to a study of cytomegalovirus exposure and HLA in healthy donors. Study information: HLA-typed donors were the source of about 85 million unique TCRs held in an early data release. Study findings and constraints: Association with HLA alleles at 0.05 false discovery rate was found for 15,000 to 20,000 TCR beta sequences in a later analysis. A prior analysis recorded that most TCR beta V segments were productive about 87% or about 30% of the time.

PCR primers comprised 60 Vbeta and 13 Jbeta primers. Using immunoSEQ multiplex PCR, the repertoire was profiled, and TCRdb retains in-frame clones only, with some absent. This sample has tens of thousands of clones, with less than 85% found just once. Sequencing was carried out using PBMCs. The TCR sequence derives from a woman between 25 and 40 years old in good health and CMV-seronegative.

The CDR3: CASSGTSDETQYF. The CDR3 DNA follows: TGTGCCAGCAGCGGGACTAGCGACGAGACCCAGTACTTC. This rearrangement joins TRBV25-1 to TRBJ2-5, with TRBD2 identical over 10 bases. CDR1 and CDR2 (germline): MGHDK, SYGVNS. The V segment lost 6 bases and the J segment 5 bases; nucleotides outside the gene matches: 3. This CDR3 contains 13 residues.